The T cell receptor beta chain under discussion was sequenced for a study of low-dose radiotherapy and immunotherapy resistance in tumors. Across the study: Treatment of Cohort 1 consisted of 0.5 Gy per fraction every 2 weeks, adding up to 6.5 Gy. For four cycles from cycle 1 day 1, patients took 300 mg oral aspirin daily. One day before radiation and immunotherapy, intravenous cyclophosphamide 200 mg/m2 was administered, with this repeated every two weeks.

This sample's time point: before trial treatment. Nivolumab, ipilimumab, aspirin, low-dose cyclophosphamide and low-dose radiotherapy were all administered to the donors. This clonotype was recorded many times. CDR1 is MNHEY and CDR2 is SVGAGI in the germline V gene. The CDR3 has 16 amino acids. Unmatched junction bases numbered 12, after V lost 5 bases and J lost 6 bases. cDNA synthesis used a TRAV/TRBV-specific primer set for both chains. TCRs underwent roughly 20 PCR cycles of amplification with a constant-region primer and V-primer adapter. TCRdb recomputed calls from the reads with MiXCR, one row per CDR3 protein. The sample records approximately 90,000 distinct CDR3 sequences, 9% to 9.5% being singletons.

The sequences come from PBMCs, collected before treatment. The clonotype was recovered from a male donor with prostate cancer. The chain has TRBV6-5 and TRBJ2-7; 11 positions agree with TRBD2. The CDR3 region is CASSRTPLAGAGEQYF. DNA of the CDR3: TGTGCCAGCAGTCGGACCCCACTAGCGGGAGCGGGCGAGCAGTACTTC.